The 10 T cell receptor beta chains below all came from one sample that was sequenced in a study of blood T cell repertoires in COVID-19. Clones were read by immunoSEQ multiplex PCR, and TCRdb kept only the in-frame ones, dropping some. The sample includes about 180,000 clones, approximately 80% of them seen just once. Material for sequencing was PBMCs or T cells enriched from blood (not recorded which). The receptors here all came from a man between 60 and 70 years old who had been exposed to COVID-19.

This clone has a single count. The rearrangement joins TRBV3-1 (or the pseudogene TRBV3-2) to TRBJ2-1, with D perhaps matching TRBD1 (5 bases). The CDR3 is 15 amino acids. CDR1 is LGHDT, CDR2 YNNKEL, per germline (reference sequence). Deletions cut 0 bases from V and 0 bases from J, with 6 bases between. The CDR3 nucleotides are TGTGCCAGCAGCCAAGACAGGGACTCCTACAATGAGCAGTTCTTC. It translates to CASSQDRDSYNEQFF.

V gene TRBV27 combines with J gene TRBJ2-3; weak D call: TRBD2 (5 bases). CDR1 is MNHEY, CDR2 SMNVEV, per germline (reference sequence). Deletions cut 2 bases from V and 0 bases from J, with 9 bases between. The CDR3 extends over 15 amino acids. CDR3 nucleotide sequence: TGTGCCAGCAGTTTAACCAGGACTAGCACAGATACGCAGTATTTT. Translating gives CASSLTRTSTDTQYF.

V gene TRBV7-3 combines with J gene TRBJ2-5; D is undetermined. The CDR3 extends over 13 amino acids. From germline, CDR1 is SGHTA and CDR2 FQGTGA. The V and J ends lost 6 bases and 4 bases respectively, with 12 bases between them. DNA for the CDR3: TGTGCCAGCAGTTCCCGCGGTGTAGAGACCCAGTACTTC. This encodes CASSSRGVETQYF.

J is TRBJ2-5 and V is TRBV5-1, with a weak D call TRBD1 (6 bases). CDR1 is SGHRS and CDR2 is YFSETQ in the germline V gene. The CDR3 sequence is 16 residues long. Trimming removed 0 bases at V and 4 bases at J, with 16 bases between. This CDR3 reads CASSLVRGRFGETQYF. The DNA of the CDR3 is TGCGCCAGCAGCTTGGTCAGGGGAAGATTTGGAGAGACCCAGTACTTC.

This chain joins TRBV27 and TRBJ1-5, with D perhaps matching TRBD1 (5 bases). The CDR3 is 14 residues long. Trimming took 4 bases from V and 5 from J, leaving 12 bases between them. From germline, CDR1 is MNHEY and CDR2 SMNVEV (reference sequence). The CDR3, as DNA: TGTGCCAGCAGTTCATCGTGGGGCGATCAGCCCCAGCATTTT. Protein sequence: CASSSSWGDQPQHF.

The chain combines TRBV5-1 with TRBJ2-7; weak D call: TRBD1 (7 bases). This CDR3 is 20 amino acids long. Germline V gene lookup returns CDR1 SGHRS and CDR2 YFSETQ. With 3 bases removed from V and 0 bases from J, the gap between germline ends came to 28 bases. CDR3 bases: TGCGCCAGCAGCTCCCCTCCCCCTCGTGGTGCAGGGGGGATCTCCTACGAGCAGTACTTC. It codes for CASSSPPPRGAGGISYEQYF.

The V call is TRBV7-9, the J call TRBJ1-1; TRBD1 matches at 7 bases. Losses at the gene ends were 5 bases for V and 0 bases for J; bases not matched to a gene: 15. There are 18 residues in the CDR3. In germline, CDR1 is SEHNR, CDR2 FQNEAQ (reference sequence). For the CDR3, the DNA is TGTGCCAGCAGCCTCCGGGCGGTAGGGGGCTTCATGAACACTGAAGCTTTCTTT. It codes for CASSLRAVGGFMNTEAFF.

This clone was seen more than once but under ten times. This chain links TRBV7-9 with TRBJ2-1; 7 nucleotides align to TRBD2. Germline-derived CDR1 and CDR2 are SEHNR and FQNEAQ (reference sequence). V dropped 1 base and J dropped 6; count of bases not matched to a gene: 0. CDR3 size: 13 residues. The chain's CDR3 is CASSLGTSNEQFF. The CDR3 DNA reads TGTGCCAGCAGCTTAGGGACTAGCAATGAGCAGTTCTTC.

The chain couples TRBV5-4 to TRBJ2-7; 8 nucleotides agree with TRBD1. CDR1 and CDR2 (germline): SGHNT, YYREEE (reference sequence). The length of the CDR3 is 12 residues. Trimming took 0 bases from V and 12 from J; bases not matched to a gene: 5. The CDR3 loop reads CASSLVQGARYF. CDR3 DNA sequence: TGTGCCAGCAGCTTGGTTCAGGGGGCGAGGTACTTC.

CDR3 in amino acids: CASRPGGLYSNQPQHF. CDR3 nucleotides: TGTGCCAGCCGGCCGGGGGGATTATATAGCAATCAGCCCCAGCATTTT. The chain carries TRBV27 and TRBJ1-5, with D tentatively TRBD1 (5 bases). There are 16 residues in the CDR3. From germline, CDR1 is MNHEY and CDR2 SMNVEV (reference sequence). V was cut by 8 bases and J by 0 bases, with 17 bases left in between.